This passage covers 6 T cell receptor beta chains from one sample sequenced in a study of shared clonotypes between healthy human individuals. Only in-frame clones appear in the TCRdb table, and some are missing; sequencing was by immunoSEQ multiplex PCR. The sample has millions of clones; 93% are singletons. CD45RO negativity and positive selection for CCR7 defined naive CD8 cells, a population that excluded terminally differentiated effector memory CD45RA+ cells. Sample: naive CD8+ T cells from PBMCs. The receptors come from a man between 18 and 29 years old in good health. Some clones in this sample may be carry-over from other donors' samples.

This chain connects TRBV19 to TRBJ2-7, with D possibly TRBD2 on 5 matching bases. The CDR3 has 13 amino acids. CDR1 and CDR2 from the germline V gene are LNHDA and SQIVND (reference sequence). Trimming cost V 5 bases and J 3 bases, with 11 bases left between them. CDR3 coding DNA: TGTGCCAGTAGTGTAGGACTGAACTACGAGCAGTACTTC. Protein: CASSVGLNYEQYF.

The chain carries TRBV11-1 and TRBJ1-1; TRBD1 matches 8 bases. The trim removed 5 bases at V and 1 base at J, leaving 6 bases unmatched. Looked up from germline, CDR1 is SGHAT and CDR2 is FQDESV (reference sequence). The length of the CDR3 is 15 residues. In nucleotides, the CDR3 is TGTGCCAGCAGCGCAGACAGGGGTCAGAACACTGAAGCTTTCTTT. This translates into CASSADRGQNTEAFF. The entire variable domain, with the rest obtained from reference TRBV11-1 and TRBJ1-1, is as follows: EAEVAQSPRYKITEKSQAVAFWCDPISGHATLYWYRQILGQGPELLVQFQDESVVDDSQLPKDRFSAERLKGVDSTLKIQPAELGDSAMYLCASSADRGQNTEAFFGQGTRLTVV.

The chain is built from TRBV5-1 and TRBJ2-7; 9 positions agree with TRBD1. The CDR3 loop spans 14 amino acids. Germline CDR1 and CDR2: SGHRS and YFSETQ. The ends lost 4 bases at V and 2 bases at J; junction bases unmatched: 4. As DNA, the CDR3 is TGCGCCAGCAGCGGCCGGGACAGGGCCTACGAGCAGTACTTC. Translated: CASSGRDRAYEQYF.

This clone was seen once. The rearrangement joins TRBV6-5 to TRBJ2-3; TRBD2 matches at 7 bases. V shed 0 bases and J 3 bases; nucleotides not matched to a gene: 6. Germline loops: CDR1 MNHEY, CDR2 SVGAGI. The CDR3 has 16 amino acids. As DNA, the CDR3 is TGTGCCAGCAGTTACTCGTCGGCGGGAGAGACAGATACGCAGTATTTT. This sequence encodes CASSYSSAGETDTQYF.

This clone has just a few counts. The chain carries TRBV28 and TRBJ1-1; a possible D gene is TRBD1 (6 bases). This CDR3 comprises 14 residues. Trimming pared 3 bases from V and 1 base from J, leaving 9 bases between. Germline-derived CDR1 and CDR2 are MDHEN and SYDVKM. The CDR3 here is CASSLGHSNTEAFF. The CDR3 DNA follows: TGTGCCAGCAGTTTGGGACATTCGAACACTGAAGCTTTCTTT.

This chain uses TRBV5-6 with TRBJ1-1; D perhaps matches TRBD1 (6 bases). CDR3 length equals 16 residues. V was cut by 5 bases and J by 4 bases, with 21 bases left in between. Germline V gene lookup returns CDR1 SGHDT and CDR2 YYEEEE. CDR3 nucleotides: TGTGCCAGCAGTTCCGTGTGGACAGCTCGGGTCACTGAAGCTTTCTTT. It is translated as CASSSVWTARVTEAFF.